Below, 26 T cell receptor beta chains from the same sample are listed, as sequenced in a study of CD8 T cells in Susac syndrome (dated by TCRdb to the late 2010s). The library was obtained by the immunoSEQ multiplex PCR assay. RNA was extracted using the RNeasy kit, and about 0.5 to 1 ug of the RNA was reverse transcribed with random hexamers. TCRdb cleaned the public reads at Q25 with fastp, built clones with MiXCR and kept in-frame beta chains. When rows share a CDR3 protein, they turn into one entry using the most common DNA and genes. For this sample there are under 250,000 distinct CDR3 sequences; approximately 94% appear just once. Roughly 0.14% of the sample is taken by the ten largest. Sequences were obtained from CD4+ T cells from PBMCs. The source is a human donor with Susac syndrome.

The chain combines TRBV9 with TRBJ2-5, with D possibly being TRBD2 (6 bases). The CDR3 is 14 amino acids. Trimming cost V 0 bases and J 5 bases, with 11 bases left between them. The germline gives CDR1 SGDLS, CDR2 YYNGEE. CDR3 sequence (DNA): TGTGCCAGCAGCGTAGGCGGGGCGGACGAGACCCAGTACTTC. It codes for CASSVGGADETQYF.

In its sample, this clonotype was seen once. The chain recombines TRBV30 with TRBJ2-1; 11 positions match TRBD2. V lost 8 bases and J lost 4; bases outside the gene matches: 10. The CDR3 length is 15 residues. Looked up from germline, CDR1 is GTSNPN and CDR2 is SVGIG (reference sequence). In nucleotides, the CDR3 is TGTGCCGGGGAACCACTAGCGGGGGCGTACAATGAGCAGTTCTTC. Translation gives CAGEPLAGAYNEQFF.

The V gene is TRBV9, the J gene TRBJ2-2; D tentatively reads TRBD1 or TRBD2 (5 bases each). The germline V and J ends were trimmed by 4 bases and 6 bases, with 7 bases remaining between them. The germline V gene has CDR1 SGDLS and CDR2 YYNGEE. There are 12 residues in the CDR3. The CDR3 region is CASSRDAGELFF. The DNA for the CDR3 is TGTGCCAGCAGCCGGGACGCCGGGGAGCTGTTTTTT.

This clonotype appeared a single time. This rearrangement joins TRBV18 to TRBJ1-4; D perhaps matches TRBD1 (5 bases). V lost 0 bases to trimming and J lost 8 bases, with 7 bases between them. Germline loops: CDR1 KGHSH, CDR2 LQKENI. The CDR3 is 13 residues long. As DNA, the CDR3 is TGTGCCAGCTCACCACCGGGACGGGAAAAACTGTTTTTT. This gives the protein CASSPPGREKLFF.

This clonotype has only one observation. The chain couples TRBV28 to TRBJ1-4; TRBD1 matches at 8 bases. J gave up 8 bases and V 6 bases, and 11 bases lay outside the gene matches. CDR1 MDHEN and CDR2 SYDVKM come from the germline V gene. The length of the CDR3 is 15 residues. CDR3 in DNA: TGTGCCAGCAGGGGCCGCAGGGGGCAGGTAGAAAAACTGTTTTTT. Translating gives CASRGRRGQVEKLFF. Using reference TRBV28 and TRBJ1-4 for the parts outside the CDR3, the full variable domain is DVKVTQSSRYLVKRTGEKVFLECVQDMDHENMFWYRQDPGLGLRLIYFSYDVKMKEKGDIPEGYSVSREKKERFSLILESASTNQTSMYLCASRGRRGQVEKLFFGSGTQLSVL.

The chain has TRBV5-1 and TRBJ2-2; D might be TRBD2 (6 bases). The CDR3 loop spans 16 amino acids. Trimming removed 1 base at V and 0 bases at J, with 10 bases between. Germline V CDR1 and CDR2: SGHRS, YFSETQ. The CDR3 sequence is CASSLRRGTNTGELFF. CDR3 in DNA: TGCGCCAGCAGCTTGAGGCGGGGCACGAACACCGGGGAGCTGTTTTTT.

The genes are TRBV6-1 and TRBJ1-1, with 7 bases identical to TRBD1. The CDR3 covers 12 residues. Trimming removed 4 bases from V and 10 bases from J; junction bases left unmatched: 6. From germline, CDR1 is MNHNS and CDR2 SASEGT. CDR3 residues: CASSVAAGGAFF. In DNA, the CDR3 is TGTGCCAGCAGTGTCGCGGCAGGGGGAGCTTTCTTT.

The chain has TRBV27 and TRBJ2-5, with TRBD2 matching 10 bases. CDR1 and CDR2 (germline): MNHEY, SMNVEV (reference sequence). CDR3 length: 17 amino acids. V was clipped by 7 bases and J by 0 bases; unmatched bases: 11. CDR3 protein: CASMITSGERYQETQYF. CDR3 DNA sequence: TGTGCCAGCATGATTACTAGCGGGGAGCGGTACCAAGAGACCCAGTACTTC.

The V call is TRBV3-1, the J call TRBJ2-1; a weak D match, TRBD2 (5 bases). CDR1 LGHDT and CDR2 YNNKEL come from the germline V gene (reference sequence). This CDR3 region has 14 residues. V gave up 1 base and J gave up 9 bases, with 13 bases separating them. CDR3 amino acids: CASSQGAAAGEQFF. The CDR3 bases are TGTGCCAGCAGCCAAGGGGCGGCGGCGGGTGAGCAGTTCTTC.

V and J are TRBV20-1 and TRBJ2-3, with D tentatively TRBD2 (6 bases). There are 12 residues in the CDR3. V lost 6 bases and J 2 bases, leaving 9 bases between the germline ends. CDR1 and CDR2 from the germline V gene are DFQATT and SNEGSKA (reference sequence). The CDR3 DNA reads TGCAGTGCGGGGGGTTTCACAGATACGCAGTATTTT. Its translation is CSAGGFTDTQYF.

The chain is built from TRBV14 and TRBJ1-2; weak D call: TRBD1 (5 bases). The germline V and J ends were trimmed by 3 bases and 1 base, with 18 bases remaining between them. The CDR3 has 17 residues. Germline CDR1 reads SGHDN; CDR2 reads FVKESK. The CDR3 is CASSHQGTATLNYGYTF. CDR3 sequence (DNA): TGTGCCAGCAGCCATCAAGGGACCGCGACGCTTAACTATGGCTACACCTTC. The full variable domain, in which reference TRBV14 and TRBJ1-2 provide the parts outside the CDR3, is EAGVTQFPSHSVIEKGQTVTLRCDPISGHDNLYWYRRVMGKEIKFLLHFVKESKQDESGMPNNRFLAERTGGTYSTLKVQPAELEDSGVYFCASSHQGTATLNYGYTFGSGTRLTVV.

V is TRBV30 and J is TRBJ1-5, with D perhaps TRBD1 (5 bases). CDR1 and CDR2 from the germline V gene are GTSNPN and SVGIG (reference sequence). Trimming removed 4 bases at V and 3 bases at J, with 13 bases between. The length of the CDR3 is 14 residues. CDR3 DNA sequence: TGTGCCTGGACGGCTGGGGGAAACAATCAGCCCCAGCATTTT. It translates to CAWTAGGNNQPQHF.

This chain connects TRBV7-8 to TRBJ2-1, with 12 bases matching TRBD2. The CDR3 extends over 16 amino acids. From germline, CDR1 is SGHVS and CDR2 FQNEAQ. The junction had 7 bases not matched to a gene; V was cut back by 0 bases and J by 10 bases. The CDR3 region is CASSLALAGGPREQFF. For the CDR3, the DNA is TGTGCCAGCAGCTTAGCGCTAGCGGGGGGGCCGCGCGAGCAGTTCTTC.

This chain connects TRBV28 to TRBJ1-1; D uncertain. Trimming cost V 7 bases and J 4 bases, with 19 bases left between them. This CDR3 is 15 amino acids long. Germline lookup yields CDR1 MDHEN and CDR2 SYDVKM. DNA of the CDR3: TGTGCCAGCACTTACCGGACCTTTCAGACCACTGAAGCTTTCTTT. This codes for CASTYRTFQTTEAFF.

J is TRBJ1-6 and V is TRBV5-5; D perhaps matches TRBD1 (6 bases). Germline V gene sequence: CDR1 SGHKS, CDR2 YYEKEE (reference sequence). The CDR3 extends over 14 amino acids. V was clipped by 1 base and J by 7 bases, with 9 bases between them. The chain's CDR3 is CASSLQGLNSPLHF. CDR3 in DNA: TGTGCCAGCAGCTTGCAGGGGCTGAATTCACCCCTCCACTTT. The whole variable domain, filled in from reference TRBV5-5 and TRBJ1-6, reads DAGVTQSPTHLIKTRGQQVTLRCSPISGHKSVSWYQQVLGQGPQFIFQYYEKEERGRGNFPDRFSARQFPNYSSELNVNALLLGDSALYLCASSLQGLNSPLHFGNGTRLTVT.

The chain combines TRBV20-1 with TRBJ1-2, with TRBD1 identical over 9 bases. Trimming took 3 bases from V and 6 from J; bases not matched to a gene: 14. CDR1 is DFQATT, CDR2 SNEGSKA, per germline (reference sequence). The CDR3 is made up of 16 amino acids. CDR3 coding DNA: TGCAGTGCTAGCCGGGACAGGGTTTGGAATATCGATGGCTACACCTTC. The encoded protein is CSASRDRVWNIDGYTF.

The chain has TRBV30 and TRBJ2-2; D gene unclear. This CDR3 is 14 amino acids long. The germline CDR1 and CDR2 sequences are GTSNPN and SVGIG (reference sequence). The V end was cut by 4 bases, the J end by 0 bases, with 9 bases between. The CDR3 DNA is TGTGCCTGGAAACTGGGAACGAACACCGGGGAGCTGTTTTTT. Protein sequence: CAWKLGTNTGELFF.

V is TRBV19 and J is TRBJ1-1; no clear D gene. This CDR3 is built from 15 residues. Germline CDR1 LNHDA, CDR2 SQIVND (reference sequence). Trimming pared 5 bases from V and 6 bases from J, leaving 19 bases between. The CDR3 is CASSPHRRARAEAFF. DNA of the CDR3: TGTGCCAGTAGTCCTCACCGACGGGCCCGGGCTGAAGCTTTCTTT.

CDR3 in amino acids: CASSVQGRYGYTF. The CDR3 region has the DNA TGTGCCAGCAGTGTACAGGGCCGCTATGGCTACACCTTC. The V call is TRBV28, the J call TRBJ1-2; D may be TRBD1 (6 bases). This CDR3 region has 13 residues. Germline CDR1 is MDHEN and CDR2 is SYDVKM. V dropped 5 bases and J dropped 4 bases, with 11 bases sitting between them.

The J gene is TRBJ1-2, the V gene TRBV29-1; D gene ambiguous. This CDR3 contains 12 residues. Trimming took off 5 bases at V and 0 bases at J, with 7 bases between the two ends. Germline V gives CDR1 SQVTM, CDR2 ANQGSEA. The CDR3 is CSVSISNYGYTF. The CDR3 DNA reads as TGCAGCGTTTCGATCTCTAACTATGGCTACACCTTC.

The rearrangement links TRBV11-2 to TRBJ2-7; 10 bases agree with TRBD2. Trimming took 2 bases from V and 3 from J; bases not matched to a gene: 4. CDR1 SGHAT and CDR2 FQNNGV come from the germline V gene. The CDR3 extends over 15 amino acids. CDR3 in amino acids: CASSLQRGGFYEQYF. In DNA, the CDR3 is TGTGCCAGCAGCTTACAGCGGGGGGGATTCTACGAGCAGTACTTC.

The chain carries TRBV5-1 and TRBJ2-1; either TRBD1 or TRBD2 may fit D (6 bases each). Germline V gives CDR1 SGHRS, CDR2 YFSETQ. The CDR3 spans 16 residues. V was shortened by 0 bases and J by 2 bases, with 12 bases between the two germline ends. CDR3: CASSLVGGPTYNEQFF. The CDR3 region has the DNA TGCGCCAGCAGCTTGGTGGGGGGCCCCACCTACAATGAGCAGTTCTTC.

A word on this clonotype: Mismatch with germline at one junction end may stem from a read error. The CDR3 DNA is TGTGCTAGCAGCGTCGGAGGCTGGCAGCAAGAGACCCAGTACTTC. It is translated as CASSVGGWQQETQYF. This rearrangement joins TRBV7-7 to TRBJ2-5; a weak D match, TRBD2 (5 bases). CDR1 and CDR2 (germline): SSHAT, FNYEAQ (reference sequence). The CDR3 is made up of 15 amino acids. Full variable domain (remainder filled in from reference TRBV7-7 and TRBJ2-5): GAGVSQSPRYKVTKRGQDVTLRCDPISSHATLYWYQQALGQGPEFLTYFNYEAQPDKSGLPSDRFSAERPEGSISTLTIQRTEQRDSAMYRCASSVGGWQQETQYFGPGTRLLVL.

The V call is TRBV20-1, the J call TRBJ2-2; the D gene could be TRBD1 or TRBD2 (5 bases each). V was cut by 6 bases and J by 3 bases, with 17 bases left in between. The germline CDR1 and CDR2 sequences are DFQATT and SNEGSKA (reference sequence). This CDR3 has 15 amino acids. CDR3 loop: CSARGREKDTGELFF. CDR3 DNA sequence: TGCAGTGCAAGGGGCAGGGAGAAGGACACCGGGGAGCTGTTTTTT.

CDR3: CASSQDMRRVGETQYF. In DNA, the CDR3 is TGCGCCAGCAGCCAAGACATGCGGAGGGTCGGGGAGACCCAGTACTTC. The chain joins TRBV4-3 to TRBJ2-5; tentatively, D is TRBD2 (6 bases). Between the trimmed V and J ends, which lost 0 bases and 5 bases, there was a span of 16 bases. The CDR3 is 16 amino acids. Germline CDR1 and CDR2: LGHNA and YSLEER.

This clonotype is a singleton in its sample. This rearrangement joins TRBV20-1 to TRBJ1-5; possible D gene TRBD1, 6 bases. CDR3 length: 15 amino acids. Germline CDR1 and CDR2: DFQATT and SNEGSKA (reference sequence). The V and J ends lost 3 bases and 0 bases respectively, with 12 bases between them. CDR3 DNA: TGCAGTGCTAGTCGGACAGATCATAGCAATCAGCCCCAGCATTTT. This gives the protein CSASRTDHSNQPQHF.